The rows below give T cell receptor beta chains drawn from one sample of a study of T cell responses to AZD1222 COVID-19 vaccine. Profiling relied on immunoSEQ multiplex PCR, and the TCRdb table lists in-frame clones only, not all of them. This sample has about 110,000 clones; around 90% occur once, and the top ten carry less than 8.5%. The input for sequencing was peripheral blood, taken on day 0 of AZD1222 vaccination. The receptors derive from an adult in good health. CDR3s include the opening cysteine and the closing phenylalanine or tryptophan. The D gene is left open where the match is weak. The size of a clone is reported for some rows only, either as once, few or many, or as a class for expanded clones.

clone size,D gene,CDR3 length,J gene,V gene,CDR3 DNA,CDR3 protein
.,.,14,TRBJ1-5,TRBV6-5,TGTGCCAGCACAGAGTGGAATAGCAATCAGCCCCAGCATTTT,CASTEWNSNQPQHF
.,TRBD1,16,TRBJ1-2,TRBV6-5,TGTGCCAGCAGTTACTCTGTACAGGGGAAAGGGTATGGCTACACCTTC,CASSYSVQGKGYGYTF
.,.,13,TRBJ1-3,TRBV2,TGTGCCAGCAGTTGGCAGGGCGAAAACACCATATATTTT,CASSWQGENTIYF
.,TRBD2,13,TRBJ2-1,TRBV11-3,TGTGCCAGCAGCTTACGCGGGAGGCCCGAGCAGTTCTTC,CASSLRGRPEQFF
.,.,14,TRBJ1-1,TRBV3-1/TRBV3-2,TGTGCCAGCAGCCAAGAAGGGTTATACACTGAAGCTTTCTTT,CASSQEGLYTEAFF
.,.,11,TRBJ2-1,TRBV12-3/TRBV12-4,TGTGCCAGCAGTGTGGTACGAGGGCAGTTCTTC,CASSVVRGQFF
few,TRBD1,13,TRBJ1-2,TRBV9,TGTGCCAGCAGCGTTGGACAGGGTGATGGCTACACCTTC,CASSVGQGDGYTF
.,.,13,TRBJ1-1,TRBV7-2,TGTGCCAGCAGCTTAACAGGTCTGACTGAAGCTTTCTTT,CASSLTGLTEAFF
.,TRBD2,17,TRBJ2-3,TRBV5-1,TGCGCCAGCAGCTCGCAGGGACTAGCGGGATCCACAGATACGCAGTATTTT,CASSSQGLAGSTDTQYF
.,.,18,TRBJ1-5,TRBV2,TGTGCCAGCACCCCCCTGCCGGCCAGATTATCCAACAATCAGCCCCAGCATTTT,CASTPLPARLSNNQPQHF
.,TRBD1,15,TRBJ2-1,TRBV5-6,TGTGCCAGCAGGTACGAACAGGGGATCTACAATGAGCAGTTCTTC,CASRYEQGIYNEQFF
.,.,13,TRBJ2-5,TRBV19,TGTGCCAGTATGCGGGGGCCGTCAGAGACCCAGTACTTC,CASMRGPSETQYF
.,.,15,TRBJ1-2,TRBV18,TGTGCCAGCTCACCACCGACAGAAGGGAGCTATGGCTACACCTTC,CASSPPTEGSYGYTF
.,.,11,TRBJ1-2,TRBV29-1,TGCAGCGTCGGGAGGGGAGAAGGCTACACCTTC,CSVGRGEGYTF
once,.,14,TRBJ1-1,TRBV11-3,TGTGCCAGCAGCGTAAGCTCGGGAAGCACTGAAGCTTTCTTT,CASSVSSGSTEAFF
.,.,15,TRBJ2-6,TRBV7-8,TGTGCCAGCAGCAAAGGGGGGTTTGGGGCCAACGTCCTGACTTTC,CASSKGGFGANVLTF
.,.,13,TRBJ2-1,TRBV6-5,TGTGCCAGCAGCGGGACCCACGGTTTGGGGCAGTTCTTC,CASSGTHGLGQFF
.,TRBD1,14,TRBJ1-5,TRBV6-6,TGTGCCAGCAGGGGACAGGGAAGGGGTCAGCCCCAGCATTTT,CASRGQGRGQPQHF
.,.,14,TRBJ1-2,TRBV18,TGTGCCAGCTCCCGGGGGGCGAATAACTATGGCTACACCTTC,CASSRGANNYGYTF
.,.,13,TRBJ1-1,TRBV7-7,TGTGCCAGCAGCCCAGATGGGGGGCGGTCGGCTTTCTTT,CASSPDGGRSAFF
.,.,15,TRBJ1-5,TRBV6-2/TRBV6-3,TGTGCCAGCAGTTTCGCTGACACCTTCGGTCAGCCCCAGCATTTT,CASSFADTFGQPQHF
.,.,17,TRBJ2-2,TRBV27,TGTGCCAGCAGTTTATTAGGGGGGCATCTGAACACCGGGGAGCTGTTTTTT,CASSLLGGHLNTGELFF
once,.,9,TRBJ2-1,TRBV2,TGTGCCAGCGGGGAAGAGCAGTTCTTC,CASGEEQFF
.,TRBD2,17,TRBJ2-1,TRBV25-1,TGTGCCAGCAGTGATACTATCGGGGGAGGGTTGTTTAATGAGCAGTTCTTC,CASSDTIGGGLFNEQFF
.,TRBD2,15,TRBJ2-5,TRBV15,TGTGCCACCAGCATGCGGGGGGGGGCCAGGGAGACCCAGTACTTC,CATSMRGGARETQYF
.,TRBD2,18,TRBJ2-1,TRBV4-2,TGTGCCAGCAGCCAAGAGGGGACTAGCGGGGGGGCCTACAATGAGCAGTTCTTC,CASSQEGTSGGAYNEQFF
few,TRBD1,15,TRBJ2-7,TRBV9,TGTGCCAGCAGCGCAGGACAGGGAAGCTCCTACGAGCAGTACTTC,CASSAGQGSSYEQYF
.,.,14,TRBJ2-2,TRBV6-4,TGTGCCAGCAGTGTAACCAGGGGAACCGGGGAGCTGTTTTTT,CASSVTRGTGELFF
.,.,13,TRBJ2-7,TRBV4-1,TGCGCCAGCAGTTTCGGACGAGCCTACGAGCAGTACTTC,CASSFGRAYEQYF
.,.,13,TRBJ1-2,TRBV12-3/TRBV12-4,TGTGCCAGCAGCCCCTCAGGCATCTATGGCTACACCTTC,CASSPSGIYGYTF
.,TRBD1,14,TRBJ1-1,TRBV2,TGTGCCAGCAGTAGCAGACAGGGCCAATCCCAAGCTTTCTTT,CASSSRQGQSQAFF
.,.,15,TRBJ1-4,TRBV19,TGTGCCAGTAGTGCCCAGGTTTCGGGGAATGAAAAACTGTTTTTT,CASSAQVSGNEKLFF
.,.,14,TRBJ1-4,TRBV6-5,TGTGCCAGCAGCAAAGGAGGGTTTAGGGAAAAACTGTTTTTT,CASSKGGFREKLFF
.,TRBD1,15,TRBJ2-2,TRBV4-2,TGTGCCAGCAGTAACCGGGACAGGCGGACCGGGGAGCTGTTTTTT,CASSNRDRRTGELFF
.,.,11,TRBJ2-7,TRBV10-2,TGCGCCAGCAGTGATAGGTACGAGCAGTACTTC,CASSDRYEQYF
few,.,13,TRBJ1-1,TRBV16,TGTGCCAGCAGCCAATCAGGAGGGTTGGGAGCTTTCTTT,CASSQSGGLGAFF
.,.,12,TRBJ1-4,TRBV6-5,TGTGCCAGCAGAGCCCCAGCGGAAAAACTGTTTTTT,CASRAPAEKLFF
.,.,14,TRBJ1-1,TRBV5-1,TGCGCCAGCAGCTTGGCTTGGACACCCACTGAAGCTTTCTTT,CASSLAWTPTEAFF
.,.,15,TRBJ1-2,TRBV7-2,TGTGCCAGCAGCCGTTTGGGGACGCCTGACTATGGCTACACCTTC,CASSRLGTPDYGYTF